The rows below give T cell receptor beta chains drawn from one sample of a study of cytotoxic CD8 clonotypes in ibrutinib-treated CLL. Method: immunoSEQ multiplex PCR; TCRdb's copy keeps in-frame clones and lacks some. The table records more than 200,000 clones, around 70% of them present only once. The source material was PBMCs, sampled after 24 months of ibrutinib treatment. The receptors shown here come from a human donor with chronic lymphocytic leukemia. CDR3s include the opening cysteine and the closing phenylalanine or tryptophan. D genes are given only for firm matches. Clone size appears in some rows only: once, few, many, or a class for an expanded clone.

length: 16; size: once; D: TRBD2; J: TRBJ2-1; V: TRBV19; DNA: TGTGCCAGTAGTATACTTGCTTTAGCGGGAGCCCATGAGCAGTTCTTC; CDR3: CASSILALAGAHEQFF
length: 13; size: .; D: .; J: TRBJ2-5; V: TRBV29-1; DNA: TGCAGCGCCCAGGGAAGACTGCAAGAGACCCAGTACTTC; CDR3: CSAQGRLQETQYF
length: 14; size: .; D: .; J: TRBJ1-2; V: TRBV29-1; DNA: TGCAGCGCCCAAGCGGGGACGGGGAACTATGGCTACACCTTC; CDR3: CSAQAGTGNYGYTF
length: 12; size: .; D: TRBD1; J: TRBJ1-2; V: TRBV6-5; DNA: TGTGCCAGCAGTTACAACCGGGACAGCCCCCTCTTC; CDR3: CASSYNRDSPLF
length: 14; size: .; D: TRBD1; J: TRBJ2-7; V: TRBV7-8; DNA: TGTGCCAGCAGCTTAGAGACAGGGCCCTACGAGCAGTACTTC; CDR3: CASSLETGPYEQYF
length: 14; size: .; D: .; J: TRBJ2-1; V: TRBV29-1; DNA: TGCAGCGTTGAAGGGCTAGATGGATGGAATGAGCAGTTCTTC; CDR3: CSVEGLDGWNEQFF
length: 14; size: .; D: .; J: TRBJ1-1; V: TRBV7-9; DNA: TGTGCCAGCACCGTAACAGGTCCGAACACTGAAGCTTTCTTT; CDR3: CASTVTGPNTEAFF
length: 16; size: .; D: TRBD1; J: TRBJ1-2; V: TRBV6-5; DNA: TGTGCCAGCAGTTACAGGACAGGGGGAATGGGCTATGGCTACACCTTC; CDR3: CASSYRTGGMGYGYTF
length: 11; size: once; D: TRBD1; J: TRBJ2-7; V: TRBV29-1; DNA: TGCAGCGTTCGGACAGGATACGAGCAGTACTTC; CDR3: CSVRTGYEQYF
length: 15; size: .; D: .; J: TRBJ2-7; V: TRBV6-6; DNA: TGTGCCAGCAGTGCCGGGGGTTCCGGCGCCTACGAGCAGTACTTC; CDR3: CASSAGGSGAYEQYF
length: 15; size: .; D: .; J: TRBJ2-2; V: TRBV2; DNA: TGTGCCAGCATGGGCCCGCGACTTAACACCGGGGAGCTGTTTTTT; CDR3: CASMGPRLNTGELFF
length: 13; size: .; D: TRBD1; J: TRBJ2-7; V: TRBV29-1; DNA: TGCAGCGTTGCAGGGGGCGAAATCCCCGAGCAGTACTTC; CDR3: CSVAGGEIPEQYF
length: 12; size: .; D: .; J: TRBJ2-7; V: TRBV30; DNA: TGTGCCGCCACCTCGCCTAACTACGAGCAGTACTTC; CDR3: CAATSPNYEQYF
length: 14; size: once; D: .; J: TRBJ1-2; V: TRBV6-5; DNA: TGTGCCAGCAGTTATATGGGGGCTCGGTATGGCTACACCTTC; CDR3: CASSYMGARYGYTF
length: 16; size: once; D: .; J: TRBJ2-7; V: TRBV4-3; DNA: TGCGCCAGCAGCCAAGATGTGACCAGGGTGAACTGGGAGCAGTACTTC; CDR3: CASSQDVTRVNWEQYF
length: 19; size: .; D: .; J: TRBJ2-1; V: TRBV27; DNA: TGTGCCAGCAGTCCCCCCCCCGGGACGACGGGACGGACCCACAATGAGCAGTTCTTC; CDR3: CASSPPPGTTGRTHNEQFF
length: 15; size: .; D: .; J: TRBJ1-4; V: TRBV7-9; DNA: TGTGCCAGCAGCTCCCCGGGTCCCGCTAATGAAAAACTGTTTTTT; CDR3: CASSSPGPANEKLFF
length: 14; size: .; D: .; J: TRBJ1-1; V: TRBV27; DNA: TGTGCCAGCAGCATCGAGAGGGCGAACACTGAAGCTTTCTTT; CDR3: CASSIERANTEAFF
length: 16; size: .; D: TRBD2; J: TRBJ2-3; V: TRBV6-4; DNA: TGTGCCAGCTCTCACCCCGGGGGGGGGAGCGCAGATACGCAGTATTTT; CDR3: CASSHPGGGSADTQYF
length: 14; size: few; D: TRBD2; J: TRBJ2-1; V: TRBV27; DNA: TGTGCCACCACGGGGGGTGGGCCCTACAATGAGCAGTTCTTC; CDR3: CATTGGGPYNEQFF
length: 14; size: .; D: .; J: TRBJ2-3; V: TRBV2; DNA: TGTGCCAGCATATTTGGGGGCAGCACAGATACGCAGTATTTT; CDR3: CASIFGGSTDTQYF
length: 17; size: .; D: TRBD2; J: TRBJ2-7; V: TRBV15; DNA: TGTGCCACCAGCGAGACTAGCAGGGACGCGGGGCCCTACGAGCAGTACTTC; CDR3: CATSETSRDAGPYEQYF